This TCR beta chain was retrieved from a study of blood T cells in healthy people across ages. The study's findings and limits: As age increased, TCR beta diversity per million T cells fell in a roughly linear fashion.

A note on this clonotype: No antigen is known for it.

The junction had 10 bases not matched to a gene; V was cut back by 0 bases and J by 5 bases. The CDR3 consists of 17 residues. Germline assignment: CDR1 LNHNV and CDR2 YYDKDF (reference sequence). Then a second PCR, running about 7 to 11 cycles, was carried out with a sample-barcoded 5' primer and a J-beta primer mix. Each CDR3 protein is one row after TCRdb ran MiXCR on the 5' RACE reads. The sample shows about 1,500,000 distinct CDR3 sequences, over 25% of them seen only once. The TCR originated in a woman aged 30 to 39 in good health. The sequencing sample was made of blood. The chain uses TRBV15 and TRBJ2-5; 9 bases map to TRBD2. The CDR3 spells CATSRDRVSGGRETQYF. CDR3 nucleotides: TGTGCCACCAGCAGAGATAGGGTTAGCGGGGGACGGGAGACCCAGTACTTC.